The 9 T cell receptor beta chains below were found in one sample sequenced in a study of response to subunit inactivated influenza vaccine. TCRdb processed the RT-PCR reads anew with MiXCR; each CDR3 protein has one entry. The repertoire has 500,000 to 550,000 distinct CDR3 sequences, approximately 7.7% of them found once; the top ten carry under 15%. Sample: PBMCs from blood, taken around 25 months after vaccination. The receptors were gathered from a man between 50 and 69 years old who received an inactivated influenza vaccine.

This clonotype was recorded at least ten times. The rearrangement links TRBV11-2 to TRBJ2-2, with D hard to call. The V end lost 1 base, the J end lost 1 base, and 4 bases lay between the germline ends. The germline V gene encodes CDR1 SGHAT and CDR2 FQNNGV. CDR3 length: 14 amino acids. CDR3 nucleotides: TGTGCCAGCAGCTTAGTCAGGAACACCGGGGAGCTGTTTTTT. This encodes CASSLVRNTGELFF. Supplemented by reference TRBV11-2 and TRBJ2-2, the full variable domain reads EAGVAQSPRYKIIEKRQSVAFWCNPISGHATLYWYQQILGQGPKLLIQFQNNGVVDDSQLPKDRFSAERLKGVDSTLKIQPAKLEDSAVYLCASSLVRNTGELFFGEGSRLTVL.

The table lists this clonotype with many counts. The V gene is TRBV5-1, the J gene TRBJ2-7, with D tentatively TRBD1 (5 bases). Germline CDR1 reads SGHRS; CDR2 reads YFSETQ. This CDR3 region has 18 residues. The germline V and J ends were trimmed by 0 bases and 4 bases, with 23 bases remaining between them. The CDR3 coding sequence is TGCGCCAGCAGCTTGGGGAACCTCCTGACAGCAAACTATTACGAGCAGTACTTC. It is translated as CASSLGNLLTANYYEQYF.

This rearrangement joins TRBV5-1 to TRBJ2-2; 7 bases are a match to TRBD2. Looked up from germline, CDR1 is SGHRS and CDR2 is YFSETQ. V gave up 0 bases and J gave up 4 bases; unmatched junction bases: 3. This CDR3 spans 15 amino acids. The DNA of the CDR3 is TGCGCCAGCAGCTTGGTCGGGGGGATCACCGGGGAGCTGTTTTTT. This sequence encodes CASSLVGGITGELFF.

The V gene is TRBV11-2, the J gene TRBJ2-1, with D tentatively TRBD2 (5 bases). V was clipped by 7 bases and J by 7 bases, with 17 bases between them. In germline, CDR1 is SGHAT, CDR2 FQNNGV. This CDR3 is built from 14 residues. The CDR3 DNA is TGTGCCAGCACCCCGGGCGGGCTGTGGAATGAGCAGTTCTTC. Its protein product is CASTPGGLWNEQFF.

This clonotype has a handful of counts. Written as DNA, the CDR3 is TGTGCCAGCTCCCGTGAGGCCGCTTCCTCCTACAATGAGCAGTTCTTC. Protein: CASSREAASSYNEQFF. The chain employs TRBV9 and TRBJ2-1; no firm D call. The V end lost 7 bases, the J end lost 0 bases, and 17 bases lay between the germline ends. The germline CDR1 and CDR2 sequences are SGDLS and YYNGEE. The CDR3 has 16 amino acids. The entire variable domain, with the rest obtained from reference TRBV9 and TRBJ2-1, is as follows: DSGVTQTPKHLITATGQRVTLRCSPRSGDLSVYWYQQSLDQGLQFLIQYYNGEERAKGNILERFSAQQFPDLHSELNLSSLELGDSALYFCASSREAASSYNEQFFGPGTRLTVL.

This clonotype occurred a few times. CDR3 sequence (DNA): TGTGCCAGCAGTTCCAACCGCTATGGCTACACCTTC. It codes for CASSSNRYGYTF. The chain joins TRBV12-3 or TRBV12-4 to TRBJ1-2; D is ambiguous. V was shortened by 4 bases and J by 4 bases, with 7 bases between the two germline ends. The CDR3 length is 12 residues.

This clonotype appeared a single time. A much more abundant neighbour one base away suggests this may be a read error. The CDR3 carries no conserved terminal phenylalanine or tryptophan, so it likely arises from a read error. The J gene is TRBJ2-3, the V gene TRBV12-3 or TRBV12-4; 8 positions match TRBD2. V dropped 3 bases and J dropped 2; count of bases not matched to a gene: 4. The CDR3 covers 15 residues. This CDR3 is CASSFSGVYTDTQYS. The CDR3 DNA is TGTGCCAGCAGTTTTAGCGGGGTTTACACAGATACGCAGTATTCT.

This clonotype was counted between two and nine times. The chain carries TRBV2 and TRBJ2-7; TRBD1 might be the D (5 bases). The V and J ends lost 4 bases and 2 bases respectively, with 12 bases between them. This CDR3 region has 14 residues. CDR1 SNHLY and CDR2 FYNNEI come from the germline V gene. In DNA, the CDR3 is TGTGCCAGCAGTGGGCTTACAGGCACCTACGAGCAGTACTTC. Its translation: CASSGLTGTYEQYF. Looking up the rest from reference TRBV2 and TRBJ2-7 gives the full variable domain: EPEVTQTPSHQVTQMGQEVILRCVPISNHLYFYWYRQILGQKVEFLVSFYNNEISEKSEIFDDQFSVERPDGSNFTLKIRSTKLEDSAMYFCASSGLTGTYEQYFGPGTRLTVT.

This clonotype has just a few counts. The J gene is TRBJ2-2, the V gene TRBV5-4; D not resolved. This CDR3 is 15 amino acids long. The V end lost 0 bases, the J end lost 5 bases, and 11 bases lay between the germline ends. Per germline, CDR1 SGHNT and CDR2 YYREEE (reference sequence). The CDR3 DNA follows: TGTGCCAGCAGCTTGGCAGCTCGTCGGACCGGGGAGCTGTTTTTT. Translating gives CASSLAARRTGELFF.